The clone carrying this T cell receptor beta chain has just one count. The antigen is unknown. This record comes from a study of CD8 T cells in Susac syndrome. When the RNA was reverse transcribed, random hexamers were used with an input of about 0.5 to 1 ug. An immunoSEQ multiplex PCR amplified TCR beta CDR3 over 54 Vbeta and 13 Jbeta. In TCRdb, the immunoSEQ multiplex PCR reads were re-called with MiXCR into one record per CDR3 protein. The repertoire holds 92,000 or so distinct CDR3 sequences, with 95% to 96% as singletons. Overall study results and limits: In Susac syndrome, CD8+ expansion was highest in TEMRA and active disease.

TEMRA cells were enriched by FACS, while CD8+ and CD4+ T cells were obtained through a negative isolation that was performed magnetically. Germline V gene sequence: CDR1 SGHTA, CDR2 FQGNSA. This CDR3 has 15 residues. V was pared by 1 base and J by 1 base, with 10 bases between. This receptor was identified in a human donor with Susac syndrome. What was sequenced was CD8+ T cells from PBMCs. The chain joins TRBV7-2 to TRBJ1-1; maybe TRBD1 (5 bases). CDR3 in DNA: TGTGCCAGCAGCTTAGACGGGGCTGGGAACACTGAAGCTTTCTTT. Protein: CASSLDGAGNTEAFF.